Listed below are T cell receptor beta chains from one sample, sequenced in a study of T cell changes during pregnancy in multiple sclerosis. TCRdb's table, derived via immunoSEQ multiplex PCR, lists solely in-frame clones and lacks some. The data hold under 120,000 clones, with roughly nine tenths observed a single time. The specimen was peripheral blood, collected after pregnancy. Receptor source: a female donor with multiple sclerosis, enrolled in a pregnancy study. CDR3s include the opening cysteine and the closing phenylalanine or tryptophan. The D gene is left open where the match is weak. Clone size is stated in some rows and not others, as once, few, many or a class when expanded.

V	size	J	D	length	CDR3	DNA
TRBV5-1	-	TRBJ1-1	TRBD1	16	CASSFTVTGSNTEAFF	TGCGCCAGCAGCTTTACGGTGACAGGGTCGAACACTGAAGCTTTCTTT
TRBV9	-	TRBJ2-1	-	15	CASTPHDGTYNEQFF	TGTGCCAGCACCCCACACGATGGGACTTACAATGAGCAGTTCTTC
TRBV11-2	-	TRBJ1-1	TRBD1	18	CASSLLGPGTGAGAEAFF	TGTGCCAGCAGCTTGCTGGGTCCCGGGACAGGGGCCGGGGCTGAAGCTTTCTTT
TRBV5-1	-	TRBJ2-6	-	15	CASSLDPSGANVLTF	TGCGCCAGCAGCTTGGATCCATCTGGGGCCAACGTCCTGACTTTC
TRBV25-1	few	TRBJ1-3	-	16	CASSESAGLSGNTIYF	TGTGCCAGCAGTGAATCGGCAGGGCTGTCTGGAAACACCATATATTTT
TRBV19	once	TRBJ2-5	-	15	CASSIAQGWQETQYF	TGTGCCAGTAGTATAGCTCAGGGGTGGCAAGAGACCCAGTACTTC
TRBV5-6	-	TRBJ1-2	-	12	CASSSDSYGYTF	TGTGCCAGCAGCTCCGACTCGTATGGCTACACCTTC
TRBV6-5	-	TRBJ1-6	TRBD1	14	CASSRGTGESPLHF	TGTGCCAGCAGTCGAGGGACAGGGGAATCACCCCTCCACTTT
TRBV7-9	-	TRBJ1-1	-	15	CASSLAQGENTEAFF	TGTGCCAGCAGCTTAGCACAGGGAGAGAACACTGAAGCTTTCTTT
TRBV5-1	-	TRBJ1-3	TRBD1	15	CASSLGQGARNTIYF	TGCGCCAGCAGCTTGGGACAGGGGGCCCGAAACACCATATATTTT
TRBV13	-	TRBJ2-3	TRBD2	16	CASSPASGGNTDTQYF	TGTGCCAGCAGCCCTGCCAGCGGGGGGAACACAGATACGCAGTATTTT
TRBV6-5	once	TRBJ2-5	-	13	CASSYGGGETQYF	TGTGCCAGCAGTTACGGGGGCGGGGAGACCCAGTACTTC
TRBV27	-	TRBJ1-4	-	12	CASSPQGEKLFF	TGTGCCAGCAGTCCTCAGGGTGAAAAACTGTTTTTT
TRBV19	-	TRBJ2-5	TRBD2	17	CASSIPSSSTSLETQYF	TGTGCCAGTAGTATCCCGTCCTCTTCGACTAGCTTGGAGACCCAGTACTTC
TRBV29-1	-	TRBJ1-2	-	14	CSVLLDTKIYGYTF	TGCAGCGTTCTGCTGGACACCAAAATATATGGCTACACCTTC
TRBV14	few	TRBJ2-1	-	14	CASSLGEWGNEQFF	TGTGCCAGCAGCCTTGGGGAGTGGGGCAATGAGCAGTTCTTC
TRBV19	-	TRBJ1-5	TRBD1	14	CASSTRTGSQPQHF	TGTGCCAGTAGTACCAGGACAGGGTCACAGCCCCAGCATTTT
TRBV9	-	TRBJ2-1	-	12	CASSVDSNEQFF	TGTGCCAGCAGCGTAGATAGCAATGAGCAGTTCTTC
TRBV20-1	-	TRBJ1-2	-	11	CSAAGNYGYTF	TGCAGTGCTGCGGGGAACTATGGCTACACCTTC
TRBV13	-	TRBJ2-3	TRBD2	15	CASSWGLAGADTQYF	TGTGCCAGCAGCTGGGGACTAGCGGGGGCAGATACGCAGTATTTT
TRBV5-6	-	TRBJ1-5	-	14	CASSRRGSNQPQHF	TGTGCCAGCAGCCGCCGGGGGAGCAATCAGCCCCAGCATTTT
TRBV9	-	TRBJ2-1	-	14	CASSPIARGGEQFF	TGTGCCAGCAGCCCGATCGCTAGGGGCGGTGAGCAGTTCTTC
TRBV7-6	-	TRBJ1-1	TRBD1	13	CASRPTGVTEAFF	TGTGCCAGCAGGCCCACAGGGGTCACTGAAGCTTTCTTT
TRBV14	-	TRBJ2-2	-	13	CASSPRNTGELFF	TGTGCCAGCAGCCCCAGAAACACCGGGGAGCTGTTTTTT
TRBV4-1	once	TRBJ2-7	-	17	CASSQAPFKGHPYEQYF	TGCGCCAGCAGCCAAGCCCCCTTCAAGGGACACCCCTACGAGCAGTACTTC
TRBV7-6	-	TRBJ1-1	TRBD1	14	CASSSGQGRTEAFF	TGTGCCAGCAGCTCGGGACAGGGGCGCACTGAAGCTTTCTTT
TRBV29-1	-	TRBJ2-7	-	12	CSVRTASFEQYF	TGCAGCGTTCGGACTGCCTCCTTCGAGCAGTACTTC
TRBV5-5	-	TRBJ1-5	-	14	CASSLATGRQPQHF	TGTGCCAGCAGCTTGGCCACAGGGAGACAGCCCCAGCATTTT
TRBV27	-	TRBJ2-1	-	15	CASSPLGVGANEQFF	TGTGCCAGCAGTCCGTTGGGGGTGGGGGCCAATGAGCAGTTCTTC
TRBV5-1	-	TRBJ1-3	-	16	CASSLAGGFGGNTIYF	TGCGCCAGCAGCTTGGCCGGGGGTTTCGGTGGAAACACCATATATTTT
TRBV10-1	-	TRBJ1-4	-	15	CASTEMRGRNEKLFF	TGCGCCAGCACCGAAATGCGGGGGCGGAATGAAAAACTGTTTTTT
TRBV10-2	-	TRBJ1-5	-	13	CASSVIRFQPQHF	TGCGCCAGCAGTGTTATCCGGTTTCAGCCCCAGCATTTT
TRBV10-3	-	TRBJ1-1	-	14	CAISESGGDTEAFF	TGTGCCATCAGTGAGTCGGGCGGGGACACTGAAGCTTTCTTT
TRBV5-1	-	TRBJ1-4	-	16	CASSQGLLTENEKLFF	TGCGCCAGCAGCCAAGGACTGTTAACTGAGAATGAAAAACTGTTTTTT
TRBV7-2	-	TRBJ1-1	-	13	CASSLDGGTEAFF	TGTGCCAGCAGCTTAGACGGGGGTACTGAAGCTTTCTTT
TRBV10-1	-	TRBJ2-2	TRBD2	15	CASSQRGGGTGELFF	TGCGCCAGCAGCCAGCGGGGGGGAGGCACCGGGGAGCTGTTTTTT
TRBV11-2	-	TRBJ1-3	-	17	CASSVALGQFSGNTIYF	TGTGCCAGCAGCGTCGCCCTGGGACAATTCTCTGGAAACACCATATATTTT
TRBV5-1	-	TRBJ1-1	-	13	CASSLRGASEAFF	TGCGCCAGCAGCTTGCGGGGGGCGAGTGAAGCTTTCTTT
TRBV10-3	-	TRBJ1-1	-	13	CAISEVIATEAFF	TGTGCCATCAGTGAGGTGATAGCGACTGAAGCTTTCTTT
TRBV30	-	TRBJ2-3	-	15	CAWRRRLGGTDTQYF	TGTGCCTGGAGGAGACGACTCGGAGGCACAGATACGCAGTATTTT
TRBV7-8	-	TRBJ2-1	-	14	CASSFLSHDNEQFF	TGTGCCAGCAGCTTTCTATCCCACGATAATGAGCAGTTCTTC
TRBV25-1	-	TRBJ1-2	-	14	CASSYRQINYGYTF	TGTGCCAGCAGTTACCGACAGATTAACTATGGCTACACCTTC
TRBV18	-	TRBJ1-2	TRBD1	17	CASSALPGQGAGYGYTF	TGTGCCAGCTCGGCGCTACCGGGACAGGGGGCGGGATATGGCTACACCTTC
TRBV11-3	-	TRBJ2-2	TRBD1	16	CASSPTRQGAYGELFF	TGTGCCAGCAGCCCAACCCGGCAGGGGGCTTACGGGGAGCTGTTTTTT
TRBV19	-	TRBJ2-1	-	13	CASSIQENNEQFF	TGTGCCAGTAGTATTCAGGAAAACAATGAGCAGTTCTTC
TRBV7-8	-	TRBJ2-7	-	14	CASSRLQDPYEQYF	TGTGCCAGCAGCCGTCTACAGGACCCCTACGAGCAGTACTTC
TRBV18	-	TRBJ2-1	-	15	CASSPNGQGGDEQFF	TGTGCCAGCTCACCGAATGGGCAAGGGGGGGATGAGCAGTTCTTC
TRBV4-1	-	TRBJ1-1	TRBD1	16	CASSLGRGDRGAEAFF	TGCGCCAGCAGCCTAGGAAGAGGGGACAGGGGCGCTGAAGCTTTCTTT
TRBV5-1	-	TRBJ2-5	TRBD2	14	CASRGLAGQETQYF	TGCGCCAGCAGAGGACTAGCGGGGCAAGAGACCCAGTACTTC
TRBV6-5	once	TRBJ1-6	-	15	CASSSRQFYNSPLHF	TGTGCCAGCAGTTCCCGACAGTTCTATAATTCACCCCTCCACTTT
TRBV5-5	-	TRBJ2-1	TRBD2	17	CASSLVGLGSPYNEQFF	TGTGCCAGCAGCTTGGTGGGACTAGGGAGCCCGTACAATGAGCAGTTCTTC
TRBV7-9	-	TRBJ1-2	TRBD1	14	CASSPTDRVYGYTF	TGTGCCAGCAGCCCAACGGACAGGGTCTATGGCTACACCTTC
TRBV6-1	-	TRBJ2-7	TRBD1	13	CASGLDRIYEQYF	TGTGCCAGCGGCTTGGACAGGATTTACGAGCAGTACTTC
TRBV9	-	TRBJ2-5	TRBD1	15	CASRRGGHAQETQYF	TGTGCCAGCAGAAGAGGGGGCCACGCCCAAGAGACCCAGTACTTC
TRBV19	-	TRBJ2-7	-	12	CASSIGGGEQYF	TGTGCCAGTAGTATAGGGGGCGGCGAGCAGTACTTC